This TCR beta chain was identified in a study of beta chain features in type 1 diabetes. In this sample, this clone turned up a few times. Antigen unknown. Study-level findings and limits: VDJ junctions in type 1 diabetes patients carried more deletions and fewer insertions. TCRB CDR3s from Type 1 diabetes patients were moderately but significantly shorter in all four CD4+ subsets.

V dropped 4 bases and J dropped 0 bases, with 11 bases sitting between them. The CDR3 spans 15 residues. The germline V gene encodes CDR1 SGDLS and CDR2 YYNGEE. Of the isolated RNA, all was reverse transcribed, and so the sequenced material was expressed TCRB transcripts. Sequencing used immunoSEQ multiplex PCR; TCRdb keeps in-frame clones, though not all of them. Here the sample spans roughly 300,000 clones, over 7% being singletons. Sequencing was done on a sample of central memory CD4+ T cells from blood. The clonotype originates from a man in his thirties or forties with type 1 diabetes. The chain uses TRBV9 and TRBJ1-3; D is perhaps TRBD1 (5 bases). The CDR3 DNA sequence: TGTGCCAGCAGCCCCGACAGCCCCTCTGGAAACACCATATATTTT. Its translation: CASSPDSPSGNTIYF.